Listed below are T cell receptor beta chains from one sample, sequenced in a study of cytomegalovirus exposure and HLA in healthy donors. Sequencing was performed with immunoSEQ multiplex PCR; in TCRdb, only in-frame clones are kept and a portion is missing. The sample includes approximately 72,000 clones. The sample was PBMCs. Receptor source: a woman between 40 and 50 years old in good health and CMV-seropositive. Both conserved end residues are part of each CDR3. Fields, in order: D gene, J gene, V gene, CDR3 length, CDR3 protein, CDR3 DNA. A D gene is named only where the DNA matches it firmly.

>TRBD1|TRBJ2-5|TRBV6-5|16
CASSYPPGQRQETQYF
TGTGCCAGCAGTTACCCACCGGGACAGAGACAAGAGACCCAGTACTTC
>.|TRBJ1-3|TRBV5-4|16
CASSYSQGTPGNTIYF
TGTGCCAGCAGCTATTCACAGGGAACCCCTGGAAACACCATATATTTT
>.|TRBJ1-5|TRBV19|14
CASSIGIRGFPQHF
TGTGCCAGTAGTATTGGGATAAGGGGTTTTCCCCAGCATTTT
>.|TRBJ2-7|TRBV7-9|16
CASSLGNRPTSYEQYF
TGTGCCAGCAGCTTAGGGAACAGACCAACCTCCTACGAGCAGTACTTC
>.|TRBJ2-5|TRBV5-6|15
CASSSPGYRQETQYF
TGTGCCAGCAGCTCACCGGGATATAGGCAAGAGACCCAGTACTTC
>TRBD1|TRBJ2-7|TRBV29-1|13
CSARSRGQGEQYF
TGCAGCGCCCGGAGTAGGGGGCAGGGCGAGCAGTACTTC
>TRBD1|TRBJ2-7|TRBV7-6|15
CASSFPGQGTYEQYF
TGTGCCAGCAGCTTTCCGGGACAGGGGACCTACGAGCAGTACTTC
>TRBD1|TRBJ1-2|TRBV5-5|14
CASSLGTASYGYTF
TGTGCCAGCAGCTTAGGGACAGCCTCCTATGGCTACACCTTC
>.|TRBJ1-1|TRBV14|14
CASSQSDWNTEAFF
TGTGCCAGCAGCCAATCAGACTGGAACACTGAAGCTTTCTTT
>TRBD2|TRBJ2-3|TRBV4-3|16
CASSPGTSGVAGTQYF
TGCGCCAGCAGCCCGGGGACTAGCGGGGTGGCTGGGACGCAGTATTTT
>TRBD2|TRBJ2-2|TRBV28|19
CASSRPVLAGGPKAGELFF
TGTGCCAGCAGCCGCCCTGTTCTAGCGGGAGGGCCGAAGGCCGGGGAGCTGTTTTTT
>.|TRBJ1-2|TRBV7-9|14
CASSSSTGKGGYTF
TGTGCCAGCAGCTCCTCGACGGGAAAGGGTGGCTACACCTTC
>TRBD2|TRBJ2-2|TRBV11-3|19
CASSPGTSGFSPNTGELFF
TGTGCCAGCAGCCCTGGGACTAGCGGGTTCTCTCCGAACACCGGGGAGCTGTTTTTT
>TRBD1|TRBJ1-2|TRBV28|13
CASSSGTDYGYTF
TGTGCCAGTTCCTCCGGGACAGACTATGGCTACACCTTC
>TRBD2|TRBJ2-3|TRBV7-3|18
CASSSRTSGGPGADTQYF
TGTGCCAGCAGCTCGCGGACTAGCGGGGGGCCCGGGGCAGATACGCAGTATTTT
>TRBD2|TRBJ2-5|TRBV4-2|15
CASSQASGGRETQYF
TGTGCCAGCAGCCAAGCTAGCGGGGGACGGGAGACCCAGTACTTC
>.|TRBJ1-1|TRBV6-5|15
CASSPSRGRGTEAFF
TGTGCCAGCAGCCCCTCGAGGGGGAGGGGCACTGAAGCTTTCTTT
>TRBD2|TRBJ2-4|TRBV19|16
CASQGLAGLAKNIQYF
TGTGCCAGTCAGGGACTAGCGGGATTAGCCAAAAACATTCAGTACTTC
>TRBD1|TRBJ2-7|TRBV13|17
CASSLDGRGTGRYEQYF
TGTGCCAGCAGCTTAGATGGGAGGGGGACAGGGCGCTACGAGCAGTACTTC
>.|TRBJ1-2|TRBV6-1|13
CASTTDSFYGYTF
TGTGCCAGCACCACGGACAGTTTCTATGGCTACACCTTC
>.|TRBJ2-5|TRBV9|14
CASSARGQRETQYF
TGTGCCAGCTCGGCGAGAGGGCAACGAGAGACCCAGTACTTC
>.|TRBJ2-2|TRBV5-1|19
CASGTILTNGHANTGELFF
TGCGCCAGCGGAACCATACTGACGAATGGACACGCGAACACCGGGGAGCTGTTTTTT
>.|TRBJ1-1|TRBV7-5|18
CARRGGQALVGPHTEAFF
TGTGCCAGAAGGGGCGGACAGGCTTTGGTCGGGCCCCACACTGAAGCTTTCTTT
>.|TRBJ2-7|TRBV11-2|12
CASSLGAGEQYF
TGTGCCAGCAGCTTAGGGGCGGGCGAGCAGTACTTC
>.|TRBJ1-4|TRBV5-1|15
CASSPGQSTNEKLFF
TGCGCCAGCAGCCCCGGACAGTCAACTAATGAAAAACTGTTTTTT
>.|TRBJ1-1|TRBV6-5|14
CASSYSQGFTEAFF
TGTGCCAGCAGTTACTCGCAGGGATTCACTGAAGCTTTCTTT
>.|TRBJ2-1|TRBV27|13
CASSFGSYNEQFF
TGTGCCAGCAGTTTTGGCTCGTACAATGAGCAGTTCTTC
>TRBD2|TRBJ2-5|TRBV5-4|18
CASSLGRGVAGGQETQYF
TGTGCCAGCAGCTTGGGTCGCGGGGTAGCGGGGGGGCAAGAGACCCAGTACTTC
>.|TRBJ2-1|TRBV25-1|13
CASNEPAGSEQFF
TGTGCCAGCAATGAACCGGCGGGGAGTGAGCAGTTCTTC
>.|TRBJ2-3|TRBV4-3|19
CASSQDIGRGGAGTDTQYF
TGCGCCAGCAGCCAAGATATTGGCAGGGGAGGGGCAGGCACAGATACGCAGTATTTT
>TRBD1|TRBJ1-1|TRBV13|14
CASSIGQGNTEAFF
TGTGCCAGCAGCATTGGACAGGGGAACACTGAAGCTTTCTTT
>.|TRBJ2-3|TRBV19|16
CASIAGPMQITDTQYF
TGTGCCAGTATTGCGGGGCCCATGCAAATCACAGATACGCAGTATTTT